This is a list of T cell receptor beta chains from one sample in a study of blood T cell repertoires in COVID-19. The data were produced by immunoSEQ multiplex PCR, yet TCRdb's version contains in-frame clones alone and is incomplete. The sample has roughly 170,000 clones, around 87% seen once. The sample taken for sequencing was peripheral blood. The receptors shown here come from a woman aged 70-85 years with COVID-19, enrolled during active disease. The CDR3 runs from the conserved cysteine through the conserved F or W. The D gene is left open where the match is weak. Expanded clones get a size class; other rows say once, few or many, or leave the size out.

V gene,D gene,J gene,clone size,CDR3 DNA,CDR3 protein
TRBV4-2,.,TRBJ1-5,.,TGTGCCAGCAGCCAAGCCCTATTCACCGGGGGGGATCAGCCCCAGCATTTT,CASSQALFTGGDQPQHF
TRBV15,TRBD2,TRBJ2-7,few,TGTGCCACCAGCAGAGATATTAGCGGGTCGAGTTCATTTATTTACGAGCAGTACTTC,CATSRDISGSSSFIYEQYF
TRBV2,.,TRBJ2-5,.,TGTGCCAGCATCCTTCAAGAGACCCAGTACTTC,CASILQETQYF
TRBV13,.,TRBJ2-5,.,TGTGCCAGCAGCTTAGGGGTAGCGAGCTTAACGGAGACCCAGTACTTC,CASSLGVASLTETQYF
TRBV5-5,.,TRBJ1-6,many,TGTGCCAGCAGCCCAGGGTGGAATTCACCCCTCCACTTT,CASSPGWNSPLHF
TRBV7-2,TRBD1,TRBJ1-3,.,TGTGCCAGCAGAGAGACAGGGGGTAGAAACACCATATATTTT,CASRETGGRNTIYF
TRBV10-3,.,TRBJ1-4,.,TGTGCCATCAGGTCGACAGGAGATGATGAAAAACTGTTTTTT,CAIRSTGDDEKLFF
TRBV9,.,TRBJ2-7,.,TGTGCCAGCAGCGTAGGACTCCCCGGGGAGCAGTACTTC,CASSVGLPGEQYF
TRBV3-1/TRBV3-2,.,TRBJ2-1,.,TGTGCCAGCAGCCGGGGCCCAGATCTTTACAATGAGCAGTTCTTC,CASSRGPDLYNEQFF
TRBV5-5,.,TRBJ2-5,.,TGTGCCAGCAGCTTGTGGGCTACCCAAGAGACCCAGTACTTC,CASSLWATQETQYF
TRBV27,.,TRBJ2-4,.,TGTGCCAGCAGTTCTACAGCCAAAAACATTCAGTACTTC,CASSSTAKNIQYF
TRBV7-2,.,TRBJ2-5,.,TGTGCCAGCAGCTACTTTTCAGACCGGGCGGGGACCCAGTACTTC,CASSYFSDRAGTQYF
TRBV28,.,TRBJ1-5,.,TGTGCCAGCAGTTTTCTTCCCGGGGAAGGGTATCAGCCCCAGCATTTT,CASSFLPGEGYQPQHF
TRBV5-6,.,TRBJ2-3,.,TGTGCCAGCGCGGGACGCACTGGGGCAGATACGCAGTATTTT,CASAGRTGADTQYF
TRBV18,.,TRBJ2-5,once,TGTGCCAGCTCACCACAGGGGGTGGAGACCCAGTACTTC,CASSPQGVETQYF
TRBV5-5,TRBD2,TRBJ2-1,.,TGTGCCAGCAGCTTGTTACGGGAGGGCCCCAATGAGCAGTTCTTC,CASSLLREGPNEQFF
TRBV7-3,.,TRBJ2-2,few,TGTGCCAGCAGCCCCCACCGGGACACAAACACCGGGGAGCTGTTTTTT,CASSPHRDTNTGELFF
TRBV28,.,TRBJ1-4,.,TGTGCCAGCAGTCTGCTTAGGGGATCCCTTAATGAAAAACTGTTTTTT,CASSLLRGSLNEKLFF
TRBV4-1,.,TRBJ2-7,.,TGCGCCAGCAGCCAAGTGAACCTAGCCGCCTACGAGCAGTACTTC,CASSQVNLAAYEQYF
TRBV30,.,TRBJ1-1,once,TGTGCCTGGAGTGCTCGGGACACCTCTGGGGCTTTCTTT,CAWSARDTSGAFF
TRBV9,TRBD1,TRBJ1-2,.,TGTGCCAGCAGCAAAGGGACAGACTATGGCTACACCTTC,CASSKGTDYGYTF
TRBV7-9,TRBD1,TRBJ2-7,.,TGTGCCAGCAGTTACACGGGACAGGGGTTTCTCTACGAGCAGTACTTC,CASSYTGQGFLYEQYF
TRBV7-2,.,TRBJ2-3,once,TGTGCCACTAGGGGTCAGCCCGGGACAGATACGCAGTATTTT,CATRGQPGTDTQYF
TRBV21-1,.,TRBJ1-5,.,TGTGCCAGCAGGTCCCGGGGGACGGATCAGCCCCAGCATTTT,CASRSRGTDQPQHF
TRBV14,TRBD2,TRBJ2-1,.,TGTGCCAGCAGCAAACGGCGGGACTATCTTATCTCCTACAATGAGCAGTTCTTC,CASSKRRDYLISYNEQFF
TRBV7-8,TRBD1,TRBJ1-2,.,TGTGCCAGCAGCTTAGCGGGACAGGGAGTTGGGGGCTACACCTTC,CASSLAGQGVGGYTF
TRBV6-2/TRBV6-3,.,TRBJ1-1,few,TGTGCCAGCAGTTATACTGACGGACCAGGTTCGGGAGAAGCTTTCTTT,CASSYTDGPGSGEAFF
TRBV11-2,TRBD1,TRBJ1-2,.,TGTGCCAGCAGCACCGACAGGGGGTTTGGCTACACCTTC,CASSTDRGFGYTF
TRBV3-1/TRBV3-2,.,TRBJ2-7,.,TGTGCCAGCAGCCAAACTTATCTGGCAGCGTACGAGCAGTACTTC,CASSQTYLAAYEQYF
TRBV6-5,.,TRBJ1-2,once,TGTGCCAGCAGGCGGGGGGGTGGATACTATGGCTACACCTTC,CASRRGGGYYGYTF
TRBV29-1,TRBD1,TRBJ2-5,.,TGCTCCTACGGACAGGGAGAAGAGACCCAGTACTTC,CSYGQGEETQYF
TRBV19,.,TRBJ2-5,.,TGTGCCAGTAGTATAGGGGGCGCCCTGGAGACCCAGTACTTC,CASSIGGALETQYF
TRBV5-1,.,TRBJ2-3,.,TGCGCCAGCAGCTTGGGGCCAATTACAGATACGCAGTATTTT,CASSLGPITDTQYF
TRBV19,.,TRBJ1-5,.,TGTGCCAGTAGTATCGGAGGGCAGGGCAATCAGCCCCAGCATTTT,CASSIGGQGNQPQHF
TRBV7-9,TRBD1,TRBJ2-5,.,TGTGCCAGCAGCTCCGGGACAGCACAAGAGACCCAGTACTTC,CASSSGTAQETQYF
TRBV4-2,.,TRBJ1-4,.,TGTGCCAGCAGCCGGGAAAGGACAGCCTATAATGAAAAACTGTTTTTT,CASSRERTAYNEKLFF
TRBV7-2,TRBD2,TRBJ2-3,.,TGTGCCAGCAGCTTAGATGGGACTAGCGGGAGTTCAGATACGCAGTATTTT,CASSLDGTSGSSDTQYF
TRBV3-1/TRBV3-2,.,TRBJ2-7,.,TGTGCCAGCAGCCAAGTGCGGGAGCAGTACTTC,CASSQVREQYF
TRBV4-3,.,TRBJ2-3,.,TGCGCCAGCAGCCAAGATTCAGGACTCGGCGTATCAGGCACAGATACGCAGTATTTT,CASSQDSGLGVSGTDTQYF
TRBV12-3/TRBV12-4,TRBD1,TRBJ2-3,.,TGTGCCAGCAGGGCACAGGGGGTGGATACGCAGTATTTT,CASRAQGVDTQYF
TRBV6-5,.,TRBJ1-2,few,TGTGCCAGCGAGTTGGCGGGCTATGGCTACACCTTC,CASELAGYGYTF
TRBV5-1,.,TRBJ2-1,few,TGCGCCAGCAGCTTTGGGAGCCAGAGCGTGGGGAAGCAGTTCTTC,CASSFGSQSVGKQFF
TRBV2,.,TRBJ2-7,.,TGTGCCACGCGAGCAGGGGACTCCTACGAGCAGTACTTC,CATRAGDSYEQYF
TRBV6-2/TRBV6-3,TRBD2,TRBJ2-7,.,TGTGCCAGCAGTTACCCCCGGACTAGCCCGAGAAACGAGCAGTACTTC,CASSYPRTSPRNEQYF
TRBV30,TRBD2,TRBJ2-7,.,TGTGCCTGGAGCCCTGTGGGGACTAGATATTACGAGCAGTACTTC,CAWSPVGTRYYEQYF
TRBV15,TRBD2,TRBJ2-1,.,TGTGCCACCAGCAGAAAAGGCCCTTCCGGGACTAGTCTCAATGAGCAGTTCTTC,CATSRKGPSGTSLNEQFF
TRBV5-1,.,TRBJ1-1,once,TGCGCCAGCAGCTTGGCCGGAGCGGGGGGGCTCCTTTCTATTTCTGAAGCTTTCTTT,CASSLAGAGGLLSISEAFF